These 7 T cell receptor beta chains were sequenced from one sample in a study of blood T cell repertoires in COVID-19 (dated by TCRdb to the early 2020s). Receptors were amplified or captured by the immunoSEQ multiplex PCR assay. What TCRdb holds here is the immuneACCESS table cut down to in-frame rearrangements. Part of the clones is not present; checked against another copy, under half of the missing clones reflect an unresolved V gene, and the others are unexplained. A total of around 110,000 clones appear in this sample, over 70% of them only once. About 1% of the sample comes from the top ten. Material for sequencing was peripheral blood. These receptor sequences come from a human donor with acute or convalescent COVID-19. The donor label of this sample is uncertain.

In nucleotides, the CDR3 is TGTGCCAGCAGTACGGTAGCGGACCCCTACAATGAGCAGTTCTTC. Its translation is CASSTVADPYNEQFF. This rearrangement joins TRBV6-4 to TRBJ2-1, with D tentatively TRBD2 (6 bases). CDR3 length: 15 residues. The germline CDR1 and CDR2 sequences are MRHNA and SNTAGT. Trimming stripped 5 bases from V and 2 bases from J, with 13 bases between.

CDR3 protein: CASRRARTGISYEQYF. The DNA of the CDR3 is TGTGCCAGCAGACGCGCTAGGACAGGCATCTCCTACGAGCAGTACTTC. This sequence joins TRBV28 and TRBJ2-7, with 7 nucleotides matching TRBD1. Germline-derived CDR1 and CDR2 are MDHEN and SYDVKM. This CDR3 has 16 residues. The junction had 11 bases not matched to a gene; V was cut back by 6 bases and J by 0 bases.

This clone was seen more than once but under ten times. The chain combines TRBV7-9 with TRBJ1-2, with D tentatively TRBD1 (6 bases). Looked up from germline, CDR1 is SEHNR and CDR2 is FQNEAQ (reference sequence). V was cut by 1 base and J by 6 bases, with 9 bases left in between. The CDR3 length is 13 residues. The CDR3 reads CASSLVGTNGYTF. Here the CDR3 DNA reads TGTGCCAGCAGCTTAGTAGGGACAAATGGCTACACCTTC.

V and J are TRBV30 and TRBJ1-5; no reliable D call. The V end was cut by 0 bases, the J end by 8 bases, with 11 bases between. Germline CDR1 is GTSNPN and CDR2 is SVGIG (reference sequence). The CDR3 is made up of 13 amino acids. CDR3 amino acids: CAWSVNSFEPQHF. The CDR3 region has the DNA TGTGCCTGGAGTGTAAACAGTTTTGAGCCCCAGCATTTT. Variable domain in full (rest from reference TRBV30 and TRBJ1-5): SQTIHQWPATLVQPVGSPLSLECTVEGTSNPNLYWYRQAAGRGLQLLFYSVGIGQISSEVPQNLSASRPQDRQFILSSKKLLLSDSGFYLCAWSVNSFEPQHFGDGTRLSIL.

The chain links TRBV2 to TRBJ1-4, with 10 bases matching TRBD1. With 6 bases clipped from V and 8 bases from J, the junction kept 9 bases outside the gene matches. Germline V gene sequence: CDR1 SNHLY, CDR2 FYNNEI. This CDR3 is built from 15 residues. CDR3 nucleotide sequence: TGTGCCAGCAGGCTACTTGGGACAGGGGTGGAAAAACTGTTTTTT. This gives the protein CASRLLGTGVEKLFF.

The rearrangement uses TRBV7-3 and TRBJ2-2; 7 nucleotides line up with TRBD1. The trim removed 6 bases at V and 1 base at J, leaving 2 bases unmatched. The CDR3 totals 14 residues. Germline CDR1 reads SGHTA; CDR2 reads FQGTGA. CDR3 in DNA: TGTGCCAGCAGGCGACAGGGGAACACCGGGGAGCTGTTTTTT. Translating it yields CASRRQGNTGELFF.

The chain is built from TRBV30 and TRBJ1-1; D might be TRBD1 (6 bases). CDR1 is GTSNPN and CDR2 is SVGIG in the germline V gene (reference sequence). The V end was cut by 0 bases, the J end by 5 bases, with 16 bases between. The CDR3 has 15 residues. CDR3 sequence reads: CAWSVGGGGWTEAFF. As DNA, the CDR3 is TGTGCCTGGAGTGTAGGCGGGGGCGGATGGACTGAAGCTTTCTTT.